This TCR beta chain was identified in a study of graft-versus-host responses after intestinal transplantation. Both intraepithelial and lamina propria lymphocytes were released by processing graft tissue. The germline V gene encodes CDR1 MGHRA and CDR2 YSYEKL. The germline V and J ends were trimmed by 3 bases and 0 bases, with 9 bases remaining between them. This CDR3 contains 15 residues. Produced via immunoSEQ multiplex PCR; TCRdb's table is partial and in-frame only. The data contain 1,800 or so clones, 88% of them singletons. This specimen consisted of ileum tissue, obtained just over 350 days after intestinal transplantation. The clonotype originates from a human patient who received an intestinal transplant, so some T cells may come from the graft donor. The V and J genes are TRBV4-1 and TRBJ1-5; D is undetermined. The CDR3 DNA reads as TGCGCCAGCAGCCAGGACCCGAGTAGCAATCAGCCCCAGCATTTT. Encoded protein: CASSQDPSSNQPQHF.